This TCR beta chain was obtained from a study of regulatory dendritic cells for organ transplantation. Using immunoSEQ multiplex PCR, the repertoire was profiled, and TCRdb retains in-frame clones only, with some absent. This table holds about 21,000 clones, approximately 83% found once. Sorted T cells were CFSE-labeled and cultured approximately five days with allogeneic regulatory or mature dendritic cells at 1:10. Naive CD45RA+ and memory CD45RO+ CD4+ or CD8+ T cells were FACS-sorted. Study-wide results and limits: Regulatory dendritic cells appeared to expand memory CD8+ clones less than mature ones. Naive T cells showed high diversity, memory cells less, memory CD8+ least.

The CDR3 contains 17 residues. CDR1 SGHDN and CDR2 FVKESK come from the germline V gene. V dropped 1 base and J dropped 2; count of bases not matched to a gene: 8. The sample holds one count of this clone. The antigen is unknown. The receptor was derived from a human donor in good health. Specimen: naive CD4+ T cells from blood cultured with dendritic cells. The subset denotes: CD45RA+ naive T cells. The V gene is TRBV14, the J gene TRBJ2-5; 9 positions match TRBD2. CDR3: CASSQGVNSGGQETQYF. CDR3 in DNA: TGTGCCAGCAGCCAAGGGGTAAATAGCGGGGGACAAGAGACCCAGTACTTC.